These 29 T cell receptor beta chains were sequenced from one sample in a study of technical replicates of blood from a handful of donors. Method: immunoSEQ multiplex PCR; TCRdb's copy keeps in-frame clones and lacks some. This repertoire shows some 85,000 clones, about 96% found once; its top ten account for around 0.31%. The specimen was T cells isolated from PBMCs. The receptors shown here come from a human donor in good health.

This clone was recorded only once. The chain links TRBV5-6 to TRBJ2-7, with 8 bases identical to TRBD1. With 3 bases clipped from V and 5 bases from J, the junction kept 1 base outside the gene matches. Germline V gives CDR1 SGHDT, CDR2 YYEEEE. CDR3 length: 12 residues. The CDR3 spells CASSWTGNEQYF. The CDR3 nucleotides are TGTGCCAGCAGCTGGACAGGGAACGAGCAGTACTTC.

J is TRBJ2-3 and V is TRBV18, with D tentatively TRBD2 (5 bases). The CDR3 consists of 12 residues. Germline CDR1 and CDR2: KGHSH and LQKENI. Trimming pared 1 base from V and 6 bases from J, leaving 5 bases between. The CDR3 nucleotides read TGTGCCAGCTCACCACGAGGGGATACGCAGTATTTT. It is translated as CASSPRGDTQYF.

The chain links TRBV5-4 to TRBJ2-1; D perhaps matches TRBD1 (6 bases). Trimming removed 4 bases from V and 8 bases from J, with 19 bases in between. Germline V gives CDR1 SGHNT, CDR2 YYREEE (reference sequence). CDR3 length: 15 amino acids. CDR3 nucleotides: TGTGCCAGCAGCATCACAGGGATCCCTTTACATGAGCAGTTCTTC. Translation gives CASSITGIPLHEQFF.

This clone was seen a single time. The chain carries TRBV18 and TRBJ2-3, with D perhaps TRBD1 (5 bases). The length of the CDR3 is 15 residues. Germline V lookup: CDR1 KGHSH, CDR2 LQKENI. V lost 2 bases to trimming and J lost 2 bases, with 11 bases between them. The CDR3, as DNA: TGTGCCAGCTCACCATGGACACTTTCCACAGATACGCAGTATTTT. This sequence encodes CASSPWTLSTDTQYF.

J is TRBJ2-7 and V is TRBV5-1, with D tentatively TRBD1 (5 bases). The germline gives CDR1 SGHRS, CDR2 YFSETQ. Trimming left V 2 bases short and J 1 base short, with 10 bases between. This CDR3 spans 14 amino acids. The CDR3 region is CASSLTGESYEQYF. CDR3 DNA: TGCGCCAGCAGCTTAACAGGCGAGTCCTACGAGCAGTACTTC. Together with reference TRBV5-1 and TRBJ2-7, the CDR3 gives the full variable domain: KAGVTQTPRYLIKTRGQQVTLSCSPISGHRSVSWYQQTPGQGLQFLFEYFSETQRNKGNFPGRFSGRQFSNSRSEMNVSTLELGDSALYLCASSLTGESYEQYFGPGTRLTVT.

The chain joins TRBV4-2 to TRBJ2-3; 13 bases are a match to TRBD2. Germline CDR1 and CDR2: LGHNA and YNFKEQ. The length of the CDR3 is 19 residues. After removal of 4 bases from V and 2 bases from J, the junction contained 12 bases not matched to a gene. Here the CDR3 reads CASSRTGLAGTGATDTQYF. The DNA of the CDR3 is TGTGCCAGCAGCCGAACGGGACTAGCGGGAACTGGGGCCACAGATACGCAGTATTTT.

This rearrangement joins TRBV9 to TRBJ2-7; the match to TRBD1 covers 8 bases. Germline assignment: CDR1 SGDLS and CDR2 YYNGEE. J lost 2 bases, V lost 6 bases, and 10 bases had no gene match. The CDR3 runs to 15 residues. CDR3 amino acids: CASNPTGTGTYEQYF. The CDR3 nucleotides are TGTGCCAGCAACCCTACCGGGACAGGTACCTACGAGCAGTACTTC.

This clone was seen just once. This chain links TRBV29-1 with TRBJ2-1, with TRBD1 matching 8 bases. V lost 4 bases to trimming and J lost 5 bases; unmatched junction nucleotides: 7. Germline CDR1 SQVTM, CDR2 ANQGSEA. This CDR3 spans 14 amino acids. CDR3 nucleotides: TGCAGCGTTGCGCCCAGGGGGCACGACAATGAGCAGTTCTTC. This encodes CSVAPRGHDNEQFF.

The chain joins TRBV23-1 to TRBJ1-1; weak D call: TRBD1 (5 bases). TRBV23-1 is filed as an ORF, its function uncertain. This CDR3 contains 15 residues. Trimming shortened V by 7 bases and J by 5 bases, and 20 bases separated the two germline ends. CDR3 amino acids: CASTERRQGGTEAFF. CDR3 in DNA: TGCGCCAGCACCGAACGGCGGCAGGGAGGGACTGAAGCTTTCTTT.

This clone was recorded only once. The chain carries TRBV11-3 and TRBJ2-7, with a weak D call TRBD2 (6 bases). The CDR3 sequence is 16 residues long. Trimming removed 0 bases at V and 2 bases at J, with 14 bases between. Germline V gene lookup returns CDR1 SGHNT and CDR2 YENEEA. DNA for the CDR3: TGTGCCAGCAGCTTAGAATCCAGCGGGTTCCCCTACGAGCAGTACTTC. As protein: CASSLESSGFPYEQYF.

The chain links TRBV5-1 to TRBJ2-7; the D is unclear. Germline CDR1 and CDR2: SGHRS and YFSETQ. The CDR3 is 11 residues long. The V end lost 4 bases, the J end lost 3 bases, and 5 bases lay between the germline ends. The DNA of the CDR3 is TGCGCCAGCAGCGGCGGCTACGAGCAGTACTTC. Translating gives CASSGGYEQYF.

The rearrangement uses TRBV28 and TRBJ2-7, with 9 nucleotides matching TRBD1. CDR1 is MDHEN, CDR2 SYDVKM, per germline. The CDR3 sequence is 16 residues long. Trimming at V came to 7 bases and at J to 7 bases, leaving 17 bases not matched to a gene. The chain's CDR3 is CASTLWGTGKRREQYF. As DNA, the CDR3 is TGTGCCAGCACCCTATGGGGGACAGGGAAGCGGAGAGAGCAGTACTTC.

CDR3 DNA: TGTGCCAGTCACAGGGTCGATGAGCAGTTCTTC. This encodes CASHRVDEQFF. This sequence joins TRBV28 and TRBJ2-1; D possibly corresponds to TRBD1 (6 bases). Germline CDR1 is MDHEN and CDR2 is SYDVKM. CDR3 size: 11 residues. V was cut by 9 bases and J by 8 bases, with 11 bases left in between. Based on the CDR3 plus reference TRBV28 and TRBJ2-1, the full variable domain is DVKVTQSSRYLVKRTGEKVFLECVQDMDHENMFWYRQDPGLGLRLIYFSYDVKMKEKGDIPEGYSVSREKKERFSLILESASTNQTSMYLCASHRVDEQFFGPGTRLTVL.

The J gene is TRBJ2-2, the V gene TRBV12-5, with TRBD1 identical over 8 bases. The CDR3 has 14 amino acids. From germline, CDR1 is LGHNT and CDR2 FRNRAP. J lost 7 bases, V lost 3 bases, and 4 bases had no gene match. CDR3 region: CASGFQGAFGELFF. The CDR3 DNA reads as TGTGCTAGTGGTTTCCAGGGGGCTTTCGGGGAGCTGTTTTTT.

V gene TRBV13 combines with J gene TRBJ2-1; 9 positions match TRBD2. CDR3 length equals 16 residues. V gave up 4 bases and J gave up 3 bases; unmatched junction bases: 7. Germline lookup yields CDR1 PRHDT and CDR2 FYEKMQ (reference sequence). The CDR3 protein is CASSSFSGSGYNEQFF. CDR3 coding DNA: TGTGCCAGCAGCTCATTTAGCGGGAGCGGCTACAATGAGCAGTTCTTC.

The rearrangement links TRBV6-5 to TRBJ2-3, with D possibly matching TRBD2 (5 bases). Germline CDR1 MNHEY, CDR2 SVGAGI. The V gene lost 6 bases and the J gene lost 0 bases, with 10 bases spanning the gap. The CDR3 spans 14 residues. The CDR3 loop reads CASSGRGSTDTQYF. The DNA for the CDR3 is TGTGCCAGCAGCGGTAGAGGGAGCACAGATACGCAGTATTTT.

The chain joins TRBV19 to TRBJ2-3, with TRBD2 matching over 8 bases. Germline values: CDR1 LNHDA, CDR2 SQIVND (reference sequence). The CDR3 runs 14 residues. V lost 3 bases to trimming and J lost 5 bases; unmatched junction nucleotides: 4. The CDR3 DNA reads TGTGCCAGTAGTATCTCAGCGGGAGTAGATACGCAGTATTTT. Amino acids: CASSISAGVDTQYF.

The J gene is TRBJ2-7, the V gene TRBV28; D might be TRBD2 (6 bases). From germline, CDR1 is MDHEN and CDR2 SYDVKM. V lost 1 base to trimming and J lost 3 bases, with 7 bases between them. The CDR3 covers 13 residues. The CDR3, as DNA: TGTGCCAGCAGTTTATCGGAGGGCTACGAGCAGTACTTC. Residues: CASSLSEGYEQYF. The whole variable domain, remainder taken from reference TRBV28 and TRBJ2-7, is DVKVTQSSRYLVKRTGEKVFLECVQDMDHENMFWYRQDPGLGLRLIYFSYDVKMKEKGDIPEGYSVSREKKERFSLILESASTNQTSMYLCASSLSEGYEQYFGPGTRLTVT.

The V and J genes are TRBV11-2 and TRBJ2-7; 12 positions agree with TRBD2. The CDR3 extends over 13 amino acids. V was pared by 3 bases and J by 7 bases, with 1 base of the junction left unmatched. Per germline, CDR1 SGHAT and CDR2 FQNNGV. The CDR3: CASSFGTSGEQYF. The CDR3 nucleotides are TGTGCCAGCAGCTTCGGGACTAGCGGGGAGCAGTACTTC.

The chain couples TRBV2 to TRBJ2-3; TRBD2 matches at 9 bases. Germline V lookup: CDR1 SNHLY, CDR2 FYNNEI. This CDR3 is built from 15 residues. After removal of 1 base from V and 1 base from J, the junction contained 0 bases not matched to a gene. CDR3 loop: CASSEGTSGTDTQYF. The CDR3 DNA reads TGTGCCAGCAGTGAAGGGACTAGCGGCACAGATACGCAGTATTTT.

This chain connects TRBV11-2 to TRBJ2-4; 7 bases are a match to TRBD1. In germline, CDR1 is SGHAT, CDR2 FQNNGV. Trimming took 2 bases from V and 6 from J; bases not matched to a gene: 7. The CDR3 is made up of 15 amino acids. The CDR3 reads CASSLSSGQINIQYF. The CDR3 DNA sequence: TGTGCCAGCAGCTTATCTTCGGGACAGATAAACATTCAGTACTTC.

The chain is built from TRBV9 and TRBJ2-1; TRBD2 matches 10 bases. V dropped 5 bases and J dropped 1; count of bases not matched to a gene: 9. Looked up from germline, CDR1 is SGDLS and CDR2 is YYNGEE. The CDR3 covers 17 residues. This chain's CDR3 is CASSGGSGRASYNEQFF. The CDR3 DNA reads TGTGCCAGCAGTGGGGGGAGCGGGAGGGCATCCTACAATGAGCAGTTCTTC. Full variable domain (missing parts from reference TRBV9 and TRBJ2-1): DSGVTQTPKHLITATGQRVTLRCSPRSGDLSVYWYQQSLDQGLQFLIQYYNGEERAKGNILERFSAQQFPDLHSELNLSSLELGDSALYFCASSGGSGRASYNEQFFGPGTRLTVL.

V usage is TRBV7-8 and J usage is TRBJ2-1; 7 nucleotides match TRBD2. This CDR3 comprises 15 residues. V dropped 5 bases and J dropped 3; count of bases not matched to a gene: 7. CDR1 is SGHVS, CDR2 FQNEAQ, per germline. Here the CDR3 DNA reads TGTGCCAGCAGCCCGGGGGGAAACAACTACAATGAGCAGTTCTTC. Protein: CASSPGGNNYNEQFF.

The gene calls are TRBV10-3 and TRBJ1-1, with TRBD1 matching over 8 bases. Germline V CDR1 and CDR2: ENHRY, SYGVKD. V shed 6 bases and J 5 bases; nucleotides not matched to a gene: 5. This CDR3 comprises 13 residues. This CDR3 reads CAIRDRESTEAFF. Written as DNA, the CDR3 is TGTGCCATCAGGGACAGGGAGAGTACTGAAGCTTTCTTT.

The genes are TRBV6-5 and TRBJ2-5; D might be TRBD1 (5 bases). CDR3 length: 13 amino acids. Per germline, CDR1 MNHEY and CDR2 SVGAGI. Trimming cost V 7 bases and J 1 base, with 10 bases left between them. CDR3 in DNA: TGTGCCAGCAAAGTAACAGGCCAAGAGACCCAGTACTTC. This gives the protein CASKVTGQETQYF.

The gene calls are TRBV5-1 and TRBJ2-7; 14 bases are a match to TRBD2. The CDR3 sequence is 17 residues long. Looked up from germline, CDR1 is SGHRS and CDR2 is YFSETQ. V dropped 5 bases and J dropped 3; count of bases not matched to a gene: 10. The CDR3 sequence: CASSSSPGLAGVYEQYF. In DNA form, the CDR3 reads TGCGCCAGCAGTTCCTCTCCGGGACTAGCGGGAGTCTACGAGCAGTACTTC. The entire variable domain, with the rest obtained from reference TRBV5-1 and TRBJ2-7, is as follows: KAGVTQTPRYLIKTRGQQVTLSCSPISGHRSVSWYQQTPGQGLQFLFEYFSETQRNKGNFPGRFSGRQFSNSRSEMNVSTLELGDSALYLCASSSSPGLAGVYEQYFGPGTRLTVT.

The chain uses TRBV5-1 and TRBJ2-6, with 11 bases identical to TRBD2. The germline V gene has CDR1 SGHRS and CDR2 YFSETQ. The CDR3 covers 19 residues. J lost 0 bases, V lost 0 bases, and 5 bases had no gene match. The CDR3 spells CASSLGLAGNPSGANVLTF. CDR3 bases: TGCGCCAGCAGCTTGGGACTAGCGGGGAACCCCTCTGGGGCCAACGTCCTGACTTTC.

The chain is built from TRBV9 and TRBJ1-3; tentative D call: TRBD1 (6 bases). The V and J ends lost 3 bases and 1 base respectively, with 11 bases between them. The CDR3 runs to 15 residues. Germline CDR1 is SGDLS and CDR2 is YYNGEE. Here the CDR3 DNA reads TGTGCCAGCAGCGAACAGGGTCTATCTGGAAACACCATATATTTT. Its translation: CASSEQGLSGNTIYF.

The chain uses TRBV7-3 and TRBJ2-1; 9 bases are shared with TRBD2. J was trimmed by 5 bases and V by 4 bases; bases with no gene match: 9. Germline-derived CDR1 and CDR2 are SGHTA and FQGTGA. The CDR3 sequence is 16 residues long. CDR3 sequence (DNA): TGTGCCAGCAGCTCATACACTAGCGGGCTAAACAATGAGCAGTTCTTC. Translating it yields CASSSYTSGLNNEQFF.